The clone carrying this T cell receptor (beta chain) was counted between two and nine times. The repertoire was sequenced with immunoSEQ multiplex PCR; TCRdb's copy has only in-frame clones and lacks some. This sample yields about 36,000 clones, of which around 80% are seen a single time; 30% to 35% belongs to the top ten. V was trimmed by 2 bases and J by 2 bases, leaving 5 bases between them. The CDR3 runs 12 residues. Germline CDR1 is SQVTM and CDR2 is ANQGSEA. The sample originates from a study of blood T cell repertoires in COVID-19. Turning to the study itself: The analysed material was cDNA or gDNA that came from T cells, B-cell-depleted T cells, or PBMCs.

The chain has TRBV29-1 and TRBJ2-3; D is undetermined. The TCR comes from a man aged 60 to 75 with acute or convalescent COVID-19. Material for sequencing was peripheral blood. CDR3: CSVELFTDTQYF. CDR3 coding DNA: TGCAGCGTTGAACTCTTCACAGATACGCAGTATTTT.